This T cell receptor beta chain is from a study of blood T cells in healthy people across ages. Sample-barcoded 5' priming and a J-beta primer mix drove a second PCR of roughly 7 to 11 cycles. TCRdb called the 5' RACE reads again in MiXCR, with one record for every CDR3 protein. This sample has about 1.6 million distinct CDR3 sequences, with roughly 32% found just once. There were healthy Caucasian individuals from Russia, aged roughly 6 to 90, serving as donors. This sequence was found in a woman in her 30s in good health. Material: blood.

CDR3 in amino acids: CASSPSWTDNTEAFF. Written as DNA, the CDR3 is TGTGCCAGCAGCCCAAGTTGGACGGACAACACTGAAGCTTTCTTT. The chain has TRBV3-1 and TRBJ1-1; D uncertain. CDR3 size: 15 residues. Germline V CDR1 and CDR2: LGHDT, YNNKEL (reference sequence). The V and J ends lost 4 bases and 2 bases respectively, with 14 bases between them.